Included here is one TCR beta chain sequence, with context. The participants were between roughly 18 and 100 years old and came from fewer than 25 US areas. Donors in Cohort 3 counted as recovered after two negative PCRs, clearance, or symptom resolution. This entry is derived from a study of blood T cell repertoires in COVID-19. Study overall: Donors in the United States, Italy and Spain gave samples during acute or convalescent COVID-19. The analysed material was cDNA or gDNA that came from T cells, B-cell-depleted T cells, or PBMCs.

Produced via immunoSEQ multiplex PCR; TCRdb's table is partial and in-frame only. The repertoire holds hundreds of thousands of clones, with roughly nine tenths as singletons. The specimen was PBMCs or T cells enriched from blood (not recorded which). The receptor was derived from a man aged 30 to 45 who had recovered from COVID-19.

In DNA, the CDR3 is TGTGCCAGCAGCTTAGTTTGGCAGGGGAATTCACCCCTCCACTTT. Protein product: CASSLVWQGNSPLHF. The chain employs TRBV11-2 and TRBJ1-6; possible D gene TRBD1, 6 bases. There are 15 residues in the CDR3. The V and J ends lost 1 base and 7 bases respectively, with 11 bases between them. Per the germline V gene, CDR1 is SGHAT and CDR2 is FQNNGV.